The 6 T cell receptor beta chains presented below share a single source sample, sequenced in a study of spatial heterogeneity in lung cancer. Time point noted: sample taken at primary tumor resection. TCRs were sequenced from unsorted whole RNA of tumor, nontumor lung or PBMC. In TCRdb, the 5' RACE reads were re-called with MiXCR into one record per CDR3 protein. The sample has fewer than 15,000 distinct CDR3 sequences, around 4.2% seen once. This sample comprised PBMCs, obtained at surgery. These receptors were collected from a male donor with early-stage non-small cell lung cancer.

This clonotype is deemed medium-sized (0.01 to 0.1%). In a library made to pick up alpha chains, this beta chain is a stray read with a size that means little. This chain links TRBV7-9 with TRBJ2-1, with D perhaps TRBD1 (6 bases). Trimming took off 5 bases at V and 6 bases at J, with 17 bases between the two ends. The CDR3 spans 15 residues. The germline V gene encodes CDR1 SEHNR and CDR2 FQNEAQ (reference sequence). The CDR3 protein is CASSPWTEGSNEQFF. The CDR3, as DNA: TGTGCCAGCAGCCCGTGGACAGAAGGAAGCAATGAGCAGTTCTTC.

This clonotype was counted a few times. The library was designed around alpha chains, so this beta chain is a stray read whose abundance carries little weight. The chain is built from TRBV7-9 and TRBJ2-5; tentative D call: TRBD1 (5 bases). The CDR3 extends over 12 amino acids. The germline CDR1 and CDR2 sequences are SEHNR and FQNEAQ (reference sequence). The ends were cut back, 8 bases at V and 7 bases at J, with 14 bases in the middle. The CDR3: CASFRGSGTQYF. The CDR3 bases are TGTGCCAGCTTTAGGGGTTCGGGGACCCAGTACTTC.

By share of the sample, this clonotype is medium-sized. This beta chain came through as a stray read in a library set up for alpha chains, and its size says little. V gene TRBV15 combines with J gene TRBJ2-7; the match to TRBD2 covers 9 bases. The V segment lost 5 bases and the J segment 5 bases; nucleotides outside the gene matches: 10. The V gene's germline CDR1 is LNHNV and CDR2 YYDKDF (reference sequence). The CDR3 is made up of 15 amino acids. This CDR3 is CATSAAGLANHEQYF. CDR3 nucleotides: TGTGCCACCAGCGCCGCGGGACTAGCAAACCACGAGCAGTACTTC.

There are many counts of this clonotype. As an off-target read in a library built for alpha chains, this beta chain has a frequency of little significance. V is TRBV10-2 and J is TRBJ2-7; D is unclear. The CDR3 loop spans 13 amino acids. V lost 2 bases and J lost 4, with 9 bases in between. CDR1 is WSHSY, CDR2 SAAADI, per germline. This chain's CDR3 is CASSEPVLYEQYF. The CDR3 DNA reads as TGCGCCAGCAGTGAGCCGGTCCTTTACGAGCAGTACTTC.

Many counts were recorded for this clonotype. This beta chain was picked up by a library intended for alpha chains and is off target, so its count carries little meaning. V usage is TRBV7-9 and J usage is TRBJ2-2; D gene ambiguous. The CDR3 length is 14 residues. The V end lost 0 bases, the J end lost 6 bases, and 8 bases lay between the germline ends. The germline gives CDR1 SEHNR, CDR2 FQNEAQ (reference sequence). The CDR3 DNA follows: TGTGCCAGCAGCTTAGCGATGGGCCCCGGGGAGCTGTTTTTT. This sequence encodes CASSLAMGPGELFF.

This clonotype was recorded many times. Because the library targeted alpha chains, this beta chain is an off-target read whose size means little. The chain combines TRBV24-1 with TRBJ2-5; D is undetermined. The CDR3 is made up of 12 amino acids. The germline CDR1 and CDR2 sequences are KGHDR and SFDVKD. V dropped 2 bases and J dropped 3 bases, with 3 bases sitting between them. As DNA, the CDR3 is TGTGCCACCAGTGATTACAAAGAGACCCAGTACTTC. Encoded protein: CATSDYKETQYF.